This T cell receptor (beta chain) was observed in a study of prognosis after radiotherapy for stage I lung cancer. Study in general: The study recorded squamous cell carcinoma in seven patients and adenocarcinoma in 11 to 13.

Amplification of the TCR beta CDR3 (from genomic DNA) was done by two-round multiplex PCR. Individual primers that were specific to each TRBV and TRBJ gene served in first-round PCR. Via MiXCR, TCRdb re-called the multiplex PCR reads, giving one row per CDR3 protein. The sample records about 25,000 distinct CDR3 sequences, about 34% being singletons. The CDR3 length is 17 residues. Per the germline V gene, CDR1 is LGHNA and CDR2 is YSLEER. Unmatched junction bases numbered 8, after V lost 0 bases and J lost 4 bases. This clonotype was recorded many times. The material sequenced was PBMCs, taken before or after stereotactic body radiation therapy (not recorded which). The sequence derives from a donor older than 45 with non-small cell lung cancer. The chain recombines TRBV4-3 with TRBJ1-5; 8 bases match TRBD1. CDR3 loop: CASSQDRTGIRNQPQHF. CDR3 sequence (DNA): TGCGCCAGCAGCCAAGACAGGACAGGGATAAGGAATCAGCCCCAGCATTTT.